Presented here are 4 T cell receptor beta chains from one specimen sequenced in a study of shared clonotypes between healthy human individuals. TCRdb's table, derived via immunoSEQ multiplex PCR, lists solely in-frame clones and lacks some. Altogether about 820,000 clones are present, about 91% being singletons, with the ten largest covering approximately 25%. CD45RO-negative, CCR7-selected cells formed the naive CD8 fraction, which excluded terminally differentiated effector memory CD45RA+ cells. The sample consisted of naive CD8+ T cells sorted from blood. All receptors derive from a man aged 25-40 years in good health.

CDR3 protein: CASSGGSSDNREKLFF. The CDR3 coding sequence is TGTGCCAGCAGCGGCGGGAGCTCCGACAACCGGGAAAAACTGTTTTTT. This chain uses TRBV7-9 with TRBJ1-4; D call uncertain. Trimming pared 5 bases from V and 8 bases from J, leaving 21 bases between. CDR1 SEHNR and CDR2 FQNEAQ come from the germline V gene (reference sequence). The CDR3 length is 16 residues.

CDR3 in amino acids: CASFRQGYEQYF. In DNA form, the CDR3 reads TGTGCCAGTTTTAGACAGGGCTACGAGCAGTACTTC. The chain employs TRBV6-1 and TRBJ2-7; TRBD1 aligns across 7 bases. V dropped 9 bases and J dropped 3; count of bases not matched to a gene: 5. The V gene's germline CDR1 is MNHNS and CDR2 SASEGT. This CDR3 is built from 12 residues.

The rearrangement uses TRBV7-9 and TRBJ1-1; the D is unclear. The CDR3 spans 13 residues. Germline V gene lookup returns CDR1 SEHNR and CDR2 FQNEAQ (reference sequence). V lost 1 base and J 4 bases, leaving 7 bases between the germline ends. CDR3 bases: TGTGCCAGCAGCTTAGGGGTCGGCACTGAAGCTTTCTTT. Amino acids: CASSLGVGTEAFF.

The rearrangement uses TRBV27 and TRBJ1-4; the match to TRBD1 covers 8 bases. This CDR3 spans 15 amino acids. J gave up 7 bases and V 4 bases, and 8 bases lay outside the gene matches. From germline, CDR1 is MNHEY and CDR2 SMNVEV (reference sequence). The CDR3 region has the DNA TGTGCCAGCAGTTCCGGACAGGGACTAGGTGAAAAACTGTTTTTT. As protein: CASSSGQGLGEKLFF.